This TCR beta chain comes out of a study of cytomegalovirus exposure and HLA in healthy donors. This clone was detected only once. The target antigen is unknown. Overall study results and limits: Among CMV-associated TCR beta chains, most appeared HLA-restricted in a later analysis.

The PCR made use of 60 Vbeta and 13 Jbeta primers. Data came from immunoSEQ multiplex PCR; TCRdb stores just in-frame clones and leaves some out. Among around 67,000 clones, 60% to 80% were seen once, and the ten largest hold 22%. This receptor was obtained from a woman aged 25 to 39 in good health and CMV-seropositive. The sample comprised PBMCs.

The CDR3 loop is CASRHPLGQRDNQPQHF. The DNA of the CDR3 is TGTGCCAGCAGGCATCCCTTAGGGCAACGGGACAATCAGCCCCAGCATTTT. This sequence joins TRBV28 and TRBJ1-5; D is undetermined. This CDR3 spans 17 amino acids. V lost 6 bases and J 3 bases, leaving 21 bases between the germline ends. Germline CDR1 reads MDHEN; CDR2 reads SYDVKM. Combining the CDR3 with reference TRBV28 and TRBJ1-5 gives the whole variable domain DVKVTQSSRYLVKRTGEKVFLECVQDMDHENMFWYRQDPGLGLRLIYFSYDVKMKEKGDIPEGYSVSREKKERFSLILESASTNQTSMYLCASRHPLGQRDNQPQHFGDGTRLSIL.